These 6 T cell receptor beta chains came from one sample sequenced in a study of blood T cell repertoires in COVID-19 (TCRdb year 2020). Libraries came from the immunoSEQ multiplex PCR assay. In TCRdb, the immuneACCESS table is reduced to in-frame sequences with V and J assigned. These tables do not hold every clone; where another copy was compared, an unresolved V gene accounts for under half, and the others remain unexplained. The sample records fewer than 350,000 clones, around 85% of which are singletons. Roughly 2.5% of the sample is held by the ten biggest clonotypes. The sample was PBMCs or T cells enriched from blood (not recorded which). These receptors all stem from a woman between 45 and 65 years old who had recovered from COVID-19.

V is TRBV7-8 and J is TRBJ2-2; 9 bases fit TRBD1. Germline trimming cut 3 bases from V and 2 bases from J; bases unmatched to any gene: 10. This CDR3 is 18 amino acids long. Germline V CDR1 and CDR2: SGHVS, FQNEAQ. CDR3 DNA sequence: TGTGCCAGCAGCTTCAACCCGGGACAGGGTTTAAACACCGGGGAGCTGTTTTTT. The encoded protein is CASSFNPGQGLNTGELFF.

The chain joins TRBV20-1 to TRBJ1-5; D not certain. Germline CDR1 DFQATT, CDR2 SNEGSKA (reference sequence). The ends were cut back, 4 bases at V and 6 bases at J, with 7 bases in the middle. The CDR3 is 11 amino acids. The CDR3 loop reads CSAIIGQPQHF. For the CDR3, the DNA is TGCAGTGCTATAATCGGTCAGCCCCAGCATTTT.

This chain connects TRBV19 to TRBJ1-5, with 10 bases identical to TRBD1. CDR3 length: 17 residues. The junction had 10 bases not matched to a gene; V was cut back by 2 bases and J by 6 bases. Germline V CDR1 and CDR2: LNHDA, SQIVND (reference sequence). The CDR3 loop is CASSISPFGQGGQPQHF. CDR3 nucleotide sequence: TGTGCCAGTAGTATAAGTCCCTTCGGACAGGGGGGTCAGCCCCAGCATTTT.

This chain joins TRBV19 and TRBJ2-1, with 14 bases matching TRBD2. This CDR3 is built from 18 residues. The V segment lost 6 bases and the J segment 3 bases; nucleotides outside the gene matches: 10. Germline V CDR1 and CDR2: LNHDA, SQIVND (reference sequence). CDR3 sequence reads: CASSPGLAGVLYYNEQFF. Here the CDR3 DNA reads TGTGCCAGTAGCCCGGGACTAGCGGGAGTCCTCTACTACAATGAGCAGTTCTTC.

The V call is TRBV4-1, the J call TRBJ2-7; D may be TRBD2 (5 bases). V lost 1 base and J 2 bases, leaving 9 bases between the germline ends. The germline V gene has CDR1 MGHRA and CDR2 YSYEKL. The CDR3 has 14 residues. The CDR3 loop reads CASSQGVGAYEQYF. CDR3 DNA sequence: TGCGCCAGCAGCCAAGGTGTCGGGGCCTACGAGCAGTACTTC.

The rearrangement links TRBV5-8 to TRBJ1-5; D gene unclear. CDR1 is SGHTS and CDR2 is YDEGEE in the germline V gene. CDR3 length: 17 residues. V shed 4 bases and J shed 2 bases, with 19 bases lying between them. The CDR3 sequence is CASSQRLIGGGNQPQHF. CDR3 DNA sequence: TGTGCCAGCAGCCAGAGACTAATCGGAGGAGGCAATCAGCCCCAGCATTTT.